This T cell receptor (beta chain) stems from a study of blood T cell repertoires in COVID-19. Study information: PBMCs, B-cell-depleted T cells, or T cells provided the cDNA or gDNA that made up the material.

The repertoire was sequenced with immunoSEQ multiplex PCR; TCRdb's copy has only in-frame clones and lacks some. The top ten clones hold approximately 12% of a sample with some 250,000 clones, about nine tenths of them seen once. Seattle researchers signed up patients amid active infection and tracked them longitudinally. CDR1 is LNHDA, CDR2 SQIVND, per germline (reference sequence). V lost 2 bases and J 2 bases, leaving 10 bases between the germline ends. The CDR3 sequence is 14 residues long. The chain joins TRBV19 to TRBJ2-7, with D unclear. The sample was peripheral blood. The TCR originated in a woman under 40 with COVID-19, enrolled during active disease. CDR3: CASSITSDPYEQYF. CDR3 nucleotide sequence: TGTGCCAGTAGTATAACCAGCGATCCCTACGAGCAGTACTTC.